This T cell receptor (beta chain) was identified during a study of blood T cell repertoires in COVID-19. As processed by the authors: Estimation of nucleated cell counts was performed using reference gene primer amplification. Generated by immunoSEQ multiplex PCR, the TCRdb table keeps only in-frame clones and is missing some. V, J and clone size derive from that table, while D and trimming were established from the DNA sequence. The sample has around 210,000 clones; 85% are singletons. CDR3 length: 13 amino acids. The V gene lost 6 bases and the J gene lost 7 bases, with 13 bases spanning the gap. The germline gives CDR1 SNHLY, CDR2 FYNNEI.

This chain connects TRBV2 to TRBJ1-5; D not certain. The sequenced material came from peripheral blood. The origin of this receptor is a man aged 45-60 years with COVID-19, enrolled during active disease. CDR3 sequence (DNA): TGTGCCAGCAGGAGGGCCACGGGGCAGCCCCAGCATTTT. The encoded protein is CASRRATGQPQHF.